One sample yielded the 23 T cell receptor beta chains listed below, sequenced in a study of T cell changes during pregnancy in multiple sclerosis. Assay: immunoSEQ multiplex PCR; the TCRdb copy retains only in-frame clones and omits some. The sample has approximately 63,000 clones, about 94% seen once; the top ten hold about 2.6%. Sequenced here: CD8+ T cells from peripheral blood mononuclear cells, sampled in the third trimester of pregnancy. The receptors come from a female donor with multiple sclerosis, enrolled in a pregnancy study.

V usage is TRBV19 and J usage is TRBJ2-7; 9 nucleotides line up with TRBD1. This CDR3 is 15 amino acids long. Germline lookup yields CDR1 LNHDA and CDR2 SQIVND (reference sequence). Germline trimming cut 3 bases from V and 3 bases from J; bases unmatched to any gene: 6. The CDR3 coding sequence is TGTGCCAGTAGTATGGGAACAGGGGGCTACTACGAGCAGTACTTC. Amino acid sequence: CASSMGTGGYYEQYF.

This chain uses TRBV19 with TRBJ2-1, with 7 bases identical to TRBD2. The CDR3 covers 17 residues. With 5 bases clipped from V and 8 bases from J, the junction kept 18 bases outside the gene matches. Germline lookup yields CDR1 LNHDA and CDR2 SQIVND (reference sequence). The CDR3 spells CASSSYQLASPGYEQFF. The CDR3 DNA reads TGTGCCAGTAGTTCCTACCAACTAGCGTCACCGGGGTATGAGCAGTTCTTC.

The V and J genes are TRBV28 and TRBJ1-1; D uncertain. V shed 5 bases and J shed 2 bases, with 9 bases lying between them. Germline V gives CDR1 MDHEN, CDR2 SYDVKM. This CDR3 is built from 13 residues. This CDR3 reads CASSQRLNTEAFF. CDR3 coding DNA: TGTGCCAGCAGTCAAAGACTCAACACTGAAGCTTTCTTT.

CDR3 nucleotides: TGTGCCAGCAGTATTCGTATCAGGGCCCTCTCCTACGAGCAGTACTTC. The encoded protein is CASSIRIRALSYEQYF. The chain carries TRBV27 and TRBJ2-7; a possible D gene is TRBD1 (5 bases). CDR1 is MNHEY, CDR2 SMNVEV, per germline (reference sequence). V was shortened by 5 bases and J by 0 bases, with 17 bases between the two germline ends. This CDR3 contains 16 residues.

Here the CDR3 DNA reads TGTGCCAGCAGCTTAGACGGAGCGGGAGTTCTAGATACGCAGTATTTT. It codes for CASSLDGAGVLDTQYF. The V and J genes are TRBV7-2 and TRBJ2-3; 8 bases map to TRBD2. After removal of 1 base from V and 5 bases from J, the junction contained 8 bases not matched to a gene. This CDR3 is built from 16 residues. Germline assignment: CDR1 SGHTA and CDR2 FQGNSA.

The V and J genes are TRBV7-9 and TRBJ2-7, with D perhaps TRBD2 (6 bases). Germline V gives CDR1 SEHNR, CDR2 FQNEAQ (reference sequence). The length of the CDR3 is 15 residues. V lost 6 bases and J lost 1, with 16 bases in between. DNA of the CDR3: TGTGCCAGCAGTTCCACACCCGGGGGATCCTACGAGCAGTACTTC. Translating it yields CASSSTPGGSYEQYF.

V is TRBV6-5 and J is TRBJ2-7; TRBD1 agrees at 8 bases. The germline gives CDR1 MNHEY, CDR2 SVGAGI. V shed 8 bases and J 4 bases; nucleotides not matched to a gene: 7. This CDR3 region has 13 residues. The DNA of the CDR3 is TGTGCCAGCTCCAGGGGGCTTTCGTACGAGCAGTACTTC. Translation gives CASSRGLSYEQYF.

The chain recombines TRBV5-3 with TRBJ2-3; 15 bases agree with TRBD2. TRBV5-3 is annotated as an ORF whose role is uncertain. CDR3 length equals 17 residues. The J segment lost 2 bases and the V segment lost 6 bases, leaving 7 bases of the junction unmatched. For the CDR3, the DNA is TGTGCCAGAATAGGACTAGCGGGAGGGAGGCTCACAGATACGCAGTATTTT. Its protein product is CARIGLAGGRLTDTQYF.

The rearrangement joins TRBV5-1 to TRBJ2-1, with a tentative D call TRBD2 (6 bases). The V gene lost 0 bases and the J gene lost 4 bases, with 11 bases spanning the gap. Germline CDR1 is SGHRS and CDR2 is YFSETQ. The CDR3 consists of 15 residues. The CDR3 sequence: CASSLAGDQYNEQFF. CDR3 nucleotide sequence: TGCGCCAGCAGCTTGGCGGGAGATCAGTACAATGAGCAGTTCTTC.

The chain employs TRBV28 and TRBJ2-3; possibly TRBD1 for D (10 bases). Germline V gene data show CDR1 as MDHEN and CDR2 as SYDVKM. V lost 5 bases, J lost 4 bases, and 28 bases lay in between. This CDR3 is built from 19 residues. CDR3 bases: TGTGCCAGCAGTGGGACAGGGGAAAACCTAGCGGGATTGGCAGATACGCAGTATTTT. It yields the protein CASSGTGENLAGLADTQYF.

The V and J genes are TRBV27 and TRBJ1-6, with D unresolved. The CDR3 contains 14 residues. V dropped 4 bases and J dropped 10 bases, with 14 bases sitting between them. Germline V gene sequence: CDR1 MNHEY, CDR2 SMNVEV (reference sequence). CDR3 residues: CASSWGGLGSPLHF. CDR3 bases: TGTGCCAGCAGTTGGGGAGGTTTGGGGTCACCCCTCCACTTT.

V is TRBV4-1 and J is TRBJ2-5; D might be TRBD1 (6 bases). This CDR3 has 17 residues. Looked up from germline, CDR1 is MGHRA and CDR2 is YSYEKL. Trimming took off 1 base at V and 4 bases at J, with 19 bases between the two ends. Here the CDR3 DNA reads TGCGCCAGCAGCCAAGCACAGGGAAGGCGAGGGGGAGAGACCCAGTACTTC. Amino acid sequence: CASSQAQGRRGGETQYF.

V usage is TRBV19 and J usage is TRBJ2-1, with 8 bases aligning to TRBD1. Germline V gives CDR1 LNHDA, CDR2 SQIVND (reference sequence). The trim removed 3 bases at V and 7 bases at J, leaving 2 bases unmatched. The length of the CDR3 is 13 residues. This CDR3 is CASSMTGANEQFF. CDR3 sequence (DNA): TGTGCCAGTAGTATGACAGGGGCTAATGAGCAGTTCTTC.

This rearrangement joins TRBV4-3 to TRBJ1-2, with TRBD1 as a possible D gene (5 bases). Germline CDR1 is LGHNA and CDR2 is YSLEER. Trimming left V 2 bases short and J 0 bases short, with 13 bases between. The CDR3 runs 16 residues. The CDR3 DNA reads TGCGCCAGCAGCCAAATGACAGCTACTTCTAACTATGGCTACACCTTC. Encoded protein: CASSQMTATSNYGYTF.

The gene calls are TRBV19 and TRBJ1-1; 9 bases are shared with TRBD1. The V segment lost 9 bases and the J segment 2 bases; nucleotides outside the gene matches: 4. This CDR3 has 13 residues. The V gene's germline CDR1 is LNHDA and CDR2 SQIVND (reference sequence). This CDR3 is CASRDRVNTEAFF. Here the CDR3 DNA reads TGTGCCAGCCGGGACAGGGTAAACACTGAAGCTTTCTTT. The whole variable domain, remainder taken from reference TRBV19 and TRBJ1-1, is DGGITQSPKYLFRKEGQNVTLSCEQNLNHDAMYWYRQDPGQGLRLIYYSQIVNDFQKGDIAEGYSVSREKKESFPLTVTSAQKNPTAFYLCASRDRVNTEAFFGQGTRLTVV.

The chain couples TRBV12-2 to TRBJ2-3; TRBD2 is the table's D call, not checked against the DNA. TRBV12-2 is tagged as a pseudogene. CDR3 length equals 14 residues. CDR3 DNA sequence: TGTGCAAGTCGCTTGGGACTAGTTCCAGATACGCAGTATTTT. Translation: CASRLGLVPDTQYF.

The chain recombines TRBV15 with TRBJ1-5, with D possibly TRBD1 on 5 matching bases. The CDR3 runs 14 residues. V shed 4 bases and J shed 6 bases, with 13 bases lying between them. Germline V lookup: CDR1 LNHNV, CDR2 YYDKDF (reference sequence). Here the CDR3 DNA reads TGTGCCACCAGCACCGAGGACACACTTCAGCCCCAGCATTTT. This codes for CATSTEDTLQPQHF.

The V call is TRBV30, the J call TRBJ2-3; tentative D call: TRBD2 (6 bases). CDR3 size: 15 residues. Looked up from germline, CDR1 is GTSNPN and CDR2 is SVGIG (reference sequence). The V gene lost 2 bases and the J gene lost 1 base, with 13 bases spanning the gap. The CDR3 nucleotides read TGTGCCTGGAGTTGGTCTAGCGTTGGCACAGATACGCAGTATTTT. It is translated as CAWSWSSVGTDTQYF.

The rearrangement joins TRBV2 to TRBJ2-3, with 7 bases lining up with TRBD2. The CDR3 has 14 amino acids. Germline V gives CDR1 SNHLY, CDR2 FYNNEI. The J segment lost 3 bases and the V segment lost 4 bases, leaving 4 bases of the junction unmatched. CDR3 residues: CASSVGGLTDTQYF. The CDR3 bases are TGTGCCAGCAGTGTCGGGGGGTTAACAGATACGCAGTATTTT.

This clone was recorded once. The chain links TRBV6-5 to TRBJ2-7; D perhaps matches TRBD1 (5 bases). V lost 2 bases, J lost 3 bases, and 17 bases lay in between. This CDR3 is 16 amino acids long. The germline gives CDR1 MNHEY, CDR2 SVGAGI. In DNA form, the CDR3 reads TGTGCCAGCAGTTACCGAACCTGGGGCATCCTCTACGAGCAGTACTTC. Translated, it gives CASSYRTWGILYEQYF.

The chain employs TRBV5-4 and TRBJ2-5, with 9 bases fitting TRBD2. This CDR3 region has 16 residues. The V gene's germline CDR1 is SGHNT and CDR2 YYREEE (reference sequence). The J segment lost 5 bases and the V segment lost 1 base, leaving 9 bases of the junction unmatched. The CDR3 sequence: CASSLKREARGETQYF. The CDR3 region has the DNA TGTGCCAGCAGCTTGAAGCGGGAGGCCCGGGGGGAGACCCAGTACTTC.

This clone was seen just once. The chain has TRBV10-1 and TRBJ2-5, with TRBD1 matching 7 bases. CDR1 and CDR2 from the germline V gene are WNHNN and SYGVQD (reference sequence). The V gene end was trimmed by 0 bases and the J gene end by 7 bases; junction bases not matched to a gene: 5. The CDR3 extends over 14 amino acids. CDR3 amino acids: CASSESTGMGTQYF. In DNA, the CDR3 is TGCGCCAGCAGTGAGTCGACAGGGATGGGGACCCAGTACTTC.

Written as DNA, the CDR3 is TGTGCCAGCGGCCACAGGGTGGGGGAGACCCAGTACTTC. It specifies CASGHRVGETQYF. The J gene is TRBJ2-5, the V gene TRBV11-2; weak D call: TRBD1 (6 bases). This CDR3 is 13 amino acids long. The germline gives CDR1 SGHAT, CDR2 FQNNGV. Trimming took off 8 bases at V and 5 bases at J, with 15 bases between the two ends. Combining the CDR3 with reference TRBV11-2 and TRBJ2-5 gives the whole variable domain EAGVAQSPRYKIIEKRQSVAFWCNPISGHATLYWYQQILGQGPKLLIQFQNNGVVDDSQLPKDRFSAERLKGVDSTLKIQPAKLEDSAVYLCASGHRVGETQYFGPGTRLLVL.